The subject of this entry is one TCR beta chain. The junction departs from germline at one end; a sequencing error may be responsible. The data were taken from a study of blood T cells in healthy people across ages. The CDR3 runs 13 residues. The germline V gene has CDR1 DFQATT and CDR2 SNEGSKA (reference sequence). A second PCR, run for about 7 to 11 cycles, used a sample-barcoded 5' primer plus a J-beta primer mix. One entry per CDR3 protein, called by TCRdb with MiXCR from the 5' RACE reads. Here the sample spans roughly 790,000 distinct CDR3 sequences, roughly two fifths being singletons. Source material: blood. V usage is TRBV20-1 and J usage is TRBJ2-7, with no clear D. This TCR derives from an older woman in good health. The CDR3 DNA reads as TGCAGCGCTACCGGACCCAGCTCCTACGAGCAGTACTTC. Translation: CSATGPSSYEQYF.